These T cell receptor beta chains were read from a single sample in a study of identical twins. From the 5' RACE reads, TCRdb called clonotypes with MiXCR, one entry per CDR3 protein. Of around 370,000 distinct CDR3 sequences detected, approximately 8.8% appear once; the ten largest clones hold 8% to 9.5%. The sequenced sample consisted of naive T cells sorted from blood. The source of these receptors is a woman aged 45 to 65 in good health. Both conserved end residues are part of each CDR3. Each record gives: CDR3 DNA, CDR3 protein, D gene, V gene, clone size, J gene. A D gene is named only where the DNA matches it firmly. Size tells how often a clone was seen (once, few, many) or the class of an expanded clone, and some rows leave it out.

TGTGCCAGCAGTGGCCCGGGACTGGGGATCGGGGCTCAGGGGTACAATGAGCAGTTCTTC,CASSGPGLGIGAQGYNEQFF,NA,TRBV12-3/TRBV12-4,many,TRBJ2-1
TGTGCCAGCAGTCCCAGAGCGGGAGGACCGACAGATACGCAGTATTTT,CASSPRAGGPTDTQYF,TRBD2,TRBV27,NA,TRBJ2-3
TGCGCCAGCAGCCCGGAGGTGGGGACAGGGGGTAATCAGCCCCAGCATTTT,CASSPEVGTGGNQPQHF,TRBD1,TRBV4-1,NA,TRBJ1-5
TGTGCCAGCAGCTTGACCGGGACTTTGATCGGGGAGCTGTTTTTT,CASSLTGTLIGELFF,NA,TRBV9,many,TRBJ2-2
TGTGCCAGCAGCCACGTTCTAGGGTATGAGCAGTTCTTC,CASSHVLGYEQFF,NA,TRBV7-2,few,TRBJ2-1
TGTGCCAGCAGACGAACTACGGTCACAGATACGCAGTATTTT,CASRRTTVTDTQYF,NA,TRBV6-6,few,TRBJ2-3
TGCGCCAGCATGAGGTGGGGGGAGGACACTGAAGCTTTCTTT,CASMRWGEDTEAFF,NA,TRBV5-1,few,TRBJ1-1
TGCGCCAGCAGCCAAGAGGGTGGGACAGGGAATTCCTACGAGCAGTACTTC,CASSQEGGTGNSYEQYF,TRBD1,TRBV4-1,many,TRBJ2-7
TGCGCCAGCAGCTTGGCCCAAACCACCACAGATACGCAGTATTTT,CASSLAQTTTDTQYF,NA,TRBV5-1,NA,TRBJ2-3
TGTGCCAGTCTGACCCGGGACGGCGGCACCGGGGAGCTGTTTTTT,CASLTRDGGTGELFF,NA,TRBV7-9,many,TRBJ2-2
TGTGCCAGCAAGGAGGACAGTCAGGGGTATGGCTACACCTTC,CASKEDSQGYGYTF,NA,TRBV27,few,TRBJ1-2
TGTGCCAGCAGCAAAATTGGGACAGGAAGCACAGATACGCAGTATTTT,CASSKIGTGSTDTQYF,TRBD1,TRBV13,many,TRBJ2-3
TGCAGCGTTTTGTGGGAGAGGGACAATGAGCAGTTCTTC,CSVLWERDNEQFF,NA,TRBV29-1,many,TRBJ2-1
TGTGCCAGCAGCCCTAGCGGGAGGGCCGGAGATACGCAGTATTTT,CASSPSGRAGDTQYF,TRBD2,TRBV6-4,few,TRBJ2-3
TGCAGCGTTGGGGGACAGGTTTCGAAGCGGTTGGACACTGAAGCTTTCTTT,CSVGGQVSKRLDTEAFF,TRBD1,TRBV29-1,NA,TRBJ1-1
TGCGCCAGCAGTGGGGACCGCGGCCTCTACAATGAGCAGTTCTTC,CASSGDRGLYNEQFF,NA,TRBV10-1,few,TRBJ2-1
TGTGCCAGCAGTCGGGGACGGACTAATGAAAAACTGTTTTTT,CASSRGRTNEKLFF,NA,TRBV7-8,many,TRBJ1-4